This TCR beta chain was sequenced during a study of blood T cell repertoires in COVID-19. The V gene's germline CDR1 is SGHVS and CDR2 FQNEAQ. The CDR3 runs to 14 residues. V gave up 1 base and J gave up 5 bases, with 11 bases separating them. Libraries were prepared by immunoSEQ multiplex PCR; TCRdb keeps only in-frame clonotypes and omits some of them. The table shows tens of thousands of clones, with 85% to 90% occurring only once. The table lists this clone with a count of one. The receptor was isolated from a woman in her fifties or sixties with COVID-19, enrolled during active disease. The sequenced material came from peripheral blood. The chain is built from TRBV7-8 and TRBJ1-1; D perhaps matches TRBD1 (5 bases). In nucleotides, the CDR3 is TGTGCCAGCAGCTTAGGGGGCTTGGGGACTGAAGCTTTCTTT. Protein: CASSLGGLGTEAFF.